The clone carrying this T cell receptor beta chain has at least ten counts. What it binds is unknown. The V gene's germline CDR1 is SGHNT and CDR2 YENEEA. The J segment lost 5 bases and the V segment lost 5 bases, leaving 10 bases of the junction unmatched. The CDR3 is made up of 17 amino acids. MiXCR, applied by TCRdb to the PCR reads, yields one record per CDR3 protein. The sample contains over 600,000 distinct CDR3 sequences, about 20% of which appear only once. This specimen belongs to a study of molecular identifiers for immune sequencing clone quantification. Study observations and caveats: Highly expanded clone sizes could be underestimated by identical TCR molecules that share a barcode.

This TCR came from a human donor in good health. Some libraries in this study had Jurkat cell RNA spiked in. Sequencing input: naive CD8+ T cells from blood, with Jurkat cell RNA spiked in. Subset of the sample: FACS-sorted CD8+CD4-CCR7+CD45RA+ naive T cells. The chain joins TRBV11-3 to TRBJ2-1; TRBD2 agrees at 12 bases. The CDR3 loop reads CASSPGLAGPYDNEQFF. CDR3 bases: TGTGCCAGCAGCCCGGGACTAGCGGGCCCGTACGACAATGAGCAGTTCTTC.